This T cell receptor (beta chain) was documented in a study of T cell repertoires in cytomegalovirus infection. Study-wide findings and caveats: Summed frequency of public TCR beta families distinguished CMV carriers with the relevant HLA.

This clonotype was recorded a few times. Antigen unknown. Trimming at V came to 0 bases and at J to 6 bases, leaving 1 base not matched to a gene. The CDR3 runs 13 residues. CDR1 is SGHTA, CDR2 FQGNSA, per germline. TCRdb recomputed calls from the reads with MiXCR, one row per CDR3 protein. The sample has roughly 500,000 distinct CDR3 sequences, roughly a third seen once. This specimen was cultured PBMCs, taken from culture after CMV antigen stimulation. The receptor comes from a human donor in good health (CMV status not recorded). Some clones in this sample may be carry-over from other donors' samples. This chain joins TRBV7-2 and TRBJ1-1, with TRBD1 matching over 7 bases. The CDR3, as DNA: TGTGCCAGCAGCTTAGCCAGGGGGGCTGAAGCTTTCTTT. Amino acids: CASSLARGAEAFF.